The next 19 T cell receptor beta chains were all read from a single sample in a study of identifying expanded T cells in peripheral blood. TCRdb keeps only in-frame clones here, not all; method: immunoSEQ multiplex PCR. The data contain about 85,000 clones, approximately 90% of them seen just once; the ten biggest clones take up around 20%. The sample taken for sequencing was blood. All receptors come from a person aged 18 to 75 in good health.

The chain employs TRBV7-2 and TRBJ2-1; TRBD2 matches at 8 bases. V lost 1 base and J lost 11; bases outside the gene matches: 4. Germline CDR1 and CDR2: SGHTA and FQGNSA. This CDR3 comprises 13 residues. CDR3 sequence: CASSLVLADKQFF. CDR3 coding DNA: TGTGCCAGCAGCTTAGTACTAGCGGATAAGCAGTTCTTC. The complete variable domain, with remaining parts taken from reference TRBV7-2 and TRBJ2-1, reads GAGVSQSPSNKVTEKGKDVELRCDPISGHTALYWYRQSLGQGLEFLIYFQGNSAPDKSGLPSDRFSAERTGGSVSTLTIQRTQQEDSAVYLCASSLVLADKQFFGPGTRLTVL.

The V and J genes are TRBV14 and TRBJ2-2, with TRBD1 matching 7 bases. The CDR3 extends over 20 amino acids. The V gene's germline CDR1 is SGHDN and CDR2 FVKESK. V lost 2 bases to trimming and J lost 3 bases; unmatched junction nucleotides: 18. DNA for the CDR3: TGTGCCAGCAGCCAAATTTTCGTTAGGGGGCACGAAGCGGACACCGGGGAGCTGTTTTTT. This codes for CASSQIFVRGHEADTGELFF. Full variable domain (rest looked up from reference TRBV14 and TRBJ2-2): EAGVTQFPSHSVIEKGQTVTLRCDPISGHDNLYWYRRVMGKEIKFLLHFVKESKQDESGMPNNRFLAERTGGTYSTLKVQPAELEDSGVYFCASSQIFVRGHEADTGELFFGEGSRLTVL.

V gene TRBV27 combines with J gene TRBJ1-2; a possible D gene is TRBD1 (5 bases). This CDR3 has 16 amino acids. Germline V gives CDR1 MNHEY, CDR2 SMNVEV (reference sequence). Trimming pared 0 bases from V and 2 bases from J, leaving 13 bases between. CDR3 sequence: CASSLSPTTGNYGYTF. DNA for the CDR3: TGTGCCAGCAGTTTATCGCCCACAACAGGCAACTATGGCTACACCTTC.

The V and J genes are TRBV30 and TRBJ1-4; D gene unclear. This CDR3 comprises 12 residues. V was cut by 0 bases and J by 8 bases, with 7 bases left in between. Germline V gene lookup returns CDR1 GTSNPN and CDR2 SVGIG (reference sequence). The CDR3 spells CAWSVLGEKLFF. DNA of the CDR3: TGTGCCTGGAGTGTACTTGGCGAAAAACTGTTTTTT. The full variable domain, with the rest looked up from reference TRBV30 and TRBJ1-4, is SQTIHQWPATLVQPVGSPLSLECTVEGTSNPNLYWYRQAAGRGLQLLFYSVGIGQISSEVPQNLSASRPQDRQFILSSKKLLLSDSGFYLCAWSVLGEKLFFGSGTQLSVL.

The chain couples TRBV7-2 to TRBJ2-5; D not resolved. The germline CDR1 and CDR2 sequences are SGHTA and FQGNSA. The CDR3 is 14 amino acids. Deletions cut 4 bases from V and 2 bases from J, with 11 bases between. The CDR3 is CASSSWILQETQYF. The CDR3 DNA is TGTGCCAGCAGCTCTTGGATACTACAAGAGACCCAGTACTTC. Variable domain in full (rest from reference TRBV7-2 and TRBJ2-5): GAGVSQSPSNKVTEKGKDVELRCDPISGHTALYWYRQSLGQGLEFLIYFQGNSAPDKSGLPSDRFSAERTGGSVSTLTIQRTQQEDSAVYLCASSSWILQETQYFGPGTRLLVL.

The chain has TRBV4-2 and TRBJ2-7; 8 nucleotides match TRBD2. The V segment lost 0 bases and the J segment 1 base; nucleotides outside the gene matches: 8. The CDR3 length is 17 residues. Germline CDR1 is LGHNA and CDR2 is YNFKEQ. The CDR3 reads CASSQEAFGGGSYEQYF. CDR3 DNA: TGTGCCAGCAGCCAAGAAGCATTTGGCGGGGGGTCCTACGAGCAGTACTTC.

The chain employs TRBV7-8 and TRBJ1-5, with D unclear. The V end was cut by 1 base, the J end by 6 bases, with 4 bases between. The CDR3 runs to 12 residues. Looked up from germline, CDR1 is SGHVS and CDR2 is FQNEAQ. Here the CDR3 reads CASSLEGQPQHF. In DNA form, the CDR3 reads TGTGCCAGCAGCTTAGAAGGTCAGCCCCAGCATTTT.

J is TRBJ1-2 and V is TRBV28; 7 bases map to TRBD1. V lost 6 bases and J lost 9; bases outside the gene matches: 13. There are 14 residues in the CDR3. CDR1 and CDR2 from the germline V gene are MDHEN and SYDVKM. In DNA form, the CDR3 reads TGTGCCAGCAGCCTAACCGGGACAGAAGAGAGCTACACCTTC. It encodes CASSLTGTEESYTF.

This rearrangement joins TRBV5-4 to TRBJ1-6; maybe TRBD1 (5 bases). CDR1 SGHNT and CDR2 YYREEE come from the germline V gene (reference sequence). This CDR3 is 15 amino acids long. V lost 4 bases and J lost 14, with 22 bases in between. CDR3 DNA: TGTGCCAGCAGCCTTTACCGGACACCTAACTCCACCCTCCACTTT. Translated: CASSLYRTPNSTLHF.

This chain uses TRBV6-6 with TRBJ1-3; D gene ambiguous. With 10 bases removed from V and 1 base from J, the gap between germline ends came to 5 bases. This CDR3 is 11 amino acids long. Germline V lookup: CDR1 MNHNY, CDR2 SVGAGI (reference sequence). CDR3 bases: TGTGCCACCCCATCTGGAAACACCATATATTTT. Translation: CATPSGNTIYF.

The chain joins TRBV19 to TRBJ2-1; 7 bases line up with TRBD2. Germline CDR1 LNHDA, CDR2 SQIVND (reference sequence). The CDR3 totals 15 residues. V dropped 7 bases and J dropped 5; count of bases not matched to a gene: 11. The CDR3 is CASTSQESGDNEQFF. In nucleotides, the CDR3 is TGTGCCAGTACGTCTCAGGAGAGCGGGGACAATGAGCAGTTCTTC.

The chain is built from TRBV14 and TRBJ2-2; no firm D call. Germline CDR1 and CDR2: SGHDN and FVKESK. The CDR3 length is 14 residues. Trimming left V 2 bases short and J 2 bases short, with 6 bases between. The CDR3 coding sequence is TGTGCCAGCAGCCAATACCTAAACACCGGGGAGCTGTTTTTT. Amino acids: CASSQYLNTGELFF.

This rearrangement joins TRBV27 to TRBJ1-6, with 8 nucleotides matching TRBD1. Germline assignment: CDR1 MNHEY and CDR2 SMNVEV (reference sequence). The CDR3 consists of 17 residues. After removal of 5 bases from V and 6 bases from J, the junction contained 12 bases not matched to a gene. The CDR3 DNA reads as TGTGCCAGCAGTCTCATCGGACAGGGAGGTATTAATTCACCCCTCCACTTT. It is translated as CASSLIGQGGINSPLHF.

The chain employs TRBV5-1 and TRBJ2-7; TRBD2 aligns across 7 bases. CDR1 SGHRS and CDR2 YFSETQ come from the germline V gene. V shed 5 bases, J shed 2 bases, and the junction held 13 bases outside the gene matches. The CDR3 length is 16 residues. DNA for the CDR3: TGCGCCAGCAGATACACCATGAGCGGGACGGCCTACGAGCAGTACTTC. As protein: CASRYTMSGTAYEQYF.

The chain has TRBV19 and TRBJ1-2; D is unresolved. Per the germline V gene, CDR1 is LNHDA and CDR2 is SQIVND (reference sequence). Trimming took 7 bases from V and 3 from J, leaving 15 bases between them. This CDR3 is 14 amino acids long. CDR3 DNA: TGTGCCAGTATCAGTTCCTTGGAGGACTATGGCTACACCTTC. Amino acids: CASISSLEDYGYTF.

This clone was recorded only once. CDR3 bases: TGTGCCAGCACTAGGGGAGGGGTGGGTAACATTCAGTACTTC. It is translated as CASTRGGVGNIQYF. The rearrangement links TRBV6-5 to TRBJ2-4; 7 bases agree with TRBD2. V shed 7 bases and J 7 bases; nucleotides not matched to a gene: 10. The CDR3 runs to 14 residues. Germline CDR1 reads MNHEY; CDR2 reads SVGAGI.

This clone occurred once. The chain employs TRBV18 and TRBJ1-1; perhaps TRBD1 as D (5 bases). The length of the CDR3 is 14 residues. V dropped 2 bases and J dropped 1 base, with 8 bases sitting between them. Germline V lookup: CDR1 KGHSH, CDR2 LQKENI. CDR3 nucleotides: TGTGCCAGCTCACCAAGGGGCAGGAACACTGAAGCTTTCTTT. This gives the protein CASSPRGRNTEAFF.

The rearrangement joins TRBV4-3 to TRBJ2-5, with D tentatively TRBD1 or TRBD2 (5 bases each). Germline V gene sequence: CDR1 LGHNA, CDR2 YSLEER. Between the trimmed V and J ends, which lost 0 bases and 5 bases, there was a span of 28 bases. CDR3 size: 20 residues. CDR3 coding DNA: TGCGCCAGCAGCCAAGATTCCCCGGTGACGGGGCGGTCGGTTGGGGAGACCCAGTACTTC. Translating it yields CASSQDSPVTGRSVGETQYF.

This sequence joins TRBV4-1 and TRBJ2-7, with D tentatively TRBD2 (5 bases). This CDR3 spans 18 amino acids. V dropped 4 bases and J dropped 2 bases, with 24 bases sitting between them. CDR1 and CDR2 from the germline V gene are MGHRA and YSYEKL. For the CDR3, the DNA is TGCGCCAGCAGCCGGGGTCTGGGGTCTAGCAGCCAAGCCTACGAGCAGTACTTC. This encodes CASSRGLGSSSQAYEQYF.